A selection of T cell receptor beta chains follows, all from one sample in a study of T-cell reconstitution after alpha-beta-depleted transplantation in children. MiXCR, run by TCRdb on the PCR reads, gives a single entry per CDR3 protein. The data show around 370,000 distinct CDR3 sequences, under 13% seen once. Sequenced here: PBMCs from the stem cell graft donor, sampled from the stem cell graft. These receptors were obtained from a human donor who donated a stem cell graft to a child with acute lymphoblastic leukemia. Both conserved end residues are part of each CDR3. D genes are given only for firm matches. Clone sizes are given selectively: once, few, many, or a class where the clone is expanded.

>medium-sized|TRBV15|TRBJ2-1|TRBD2
CATSRDGLAGVENEQFF
TGTGCCACCAGCAGAGACGGACTAGCGGGAGTGGAGAATGAGCAGTTCTTC
>few|TRBV7-3|TRBJ2-3|-
CASSQVQGGKNTQYF
TGTGCCAGCAGCCAGGTCCAGGGGGGAAAGAATACGCAGTATTTT
>many|TRBV28|TRBJ2-2|-
CASSTNTGELFF
TGTGCCAGCAGTACGAACACCGGGGAGCTGTTTTTT
>-|TRBV4-1|TRBJ2-1|TRBD2
CASSQDRRTSGRNEQFF
TGCGCCAGCAGCCAAGATCGTCGGACTAGCGGTAGAAATGAGCAGTTCTTC
>few|TRBV4-1|TRBJ1-2|TRBD1
CASSLGTGGGLLNGYTF
TGCGCCAGCAGCCTCGGGACAGGGGGAGGATTGCTAAATGGCTACACCTTC
>few|TRBV28|TRBJ2-7|-
CASSPPPTGEQYF
TGTGCCAGCAGTCCGCCACCCACTGGCGAGCAGTACTTC
>few|TRBV6-5|TRBJ1-5|-
CASSYSVDSVANQPQHF
TGTGCCAGCAGTTACTCCGTGGACAGCGTTGCCAATCAGCCCCAGCATTTT
>many|TRBV7-6|TRBJ2-7|-
CASSLRGGADGYEQYF
TGTGCCAGCAGCTTACGCGGAGGTGCGGATGGCTACGAGCAGTACTTC
>-|TRBV5-1|TRBJ2-2|-
CATSIAGATGELFF
TGCGCCACCAGCATAGCAGGAGCCACCGGGGAGCTGTTTTTT
>-|TRBV6-2/TRBV6-3|TRBJ2-3|TRBD2
CASSYSAGGRWPNLIADTQYF
TGTGCCAGCAGTTACTCCGCGGGGGGGCGCTGGCCGAACCTAATCGCAGATACGCAGTATTTT
>-|TRBV24-1|TRBJ2-3|TRBD2
CATSDSRTSGSTDTQYF
TGTGCCACCAGTGATTCCCGGACTAGCGGGAGCACAGATACGCAGTATTTT
>few|TRBV25-1|TRBJ2-1|TRBD2
CASTLGAGGLAGSNEQFF
TGTGCCAGCACCCTGGGGGCGGGGGGACTAGCGGGATCGAATGAGCAGTTCTTC
>-|TRBV7-3|TRBJ1-5|-
CASSPDGVGNQPQHF
TGTGCCAGCAGCCCCGACGGAGTAGGCAATCAGCCCCAGCATTTT
>-|TRBV18|TRBJ2-5|-
CASSPLVRGTETQYF
TGTGCCAGCTCACCATTGGTTCGGGGGACGGAGACCCAGTACTTC
>-|TRBV15|TRBJ2-1|-
CATSTPDQISYNEQFF
TGTGCCACCAGCACTCCTGACCAGATTTCCTACAATGAGCAGTTCTTC
>many|TRBV29-1|TRBJ2-7|-
CSVGQVGGYEQYF
TGCAGCGTTGGACAGGTTGGAGGCTACGAGCAGTACTTC
>-|TRBV11-2|TRBJ2-1|-
CASSFRDTLYNEQFF
TGTGCCAGCAGCTTCCGGGACACGCTATACAATGAGCAGTTCTTC
>few|TRBV7-9|TRBJ2-2|-
CASSLDGDAGELFF
TGTGCCAGCAGCTTAGATGGGGATGCCGGGGAGCTGTTTTTT
>few|TRBV29-1|TRBJ2-2|TRBD1
CSVEKQGGYFANTGELFF
TGCAGCGTTGAGAAACAGGGGGGCTACTTCGCGAACACCGGGGAGCTGTTTTTT
>many|TRBV6-2/TRBV6-3|TRBJ1-6|-
CASSYAGDSSPLHF
TGTGCCAGCAGTTACGCCGGGGACTCCTCACCCCTCCACTTT
>many|TRBV6-5|TRBJ2-7|TRBD2
CASSNRNYGTSGSYEQYF
TGTGCCAGCAGTAACCGGAACTATGGGACTAGCGGTTCCTACGAGCAGTACTTC
>-|TRBV24-1|TRBJ2-3|-
CATSDLPGRSTDTQYF
TGTGCCACCAGTGATTTACCGGGGAGAAGCACAGATACGCAGTATTTT
>many|TRBV4-3|TRBJ1-1|-
CASRRGGATEAFF
TGCGCCAGCAGAAGGGGCGGAGCCACTGAAGCTTTCTTT
>-|TRBV5-1|TRBJ1-1|TRBD1
CASSPDRAGGTTEAFF
TGCGCCAGCAGCCCGGACAGGGCGGGGGGGACCACTGAAGCTTTCTTT
>few|TRBV11-3|TRBJ2-1|TRBD1
CASSLGIAGQGARLSSYNEQFF
TGTGCCAGCAGCTTAGGCATCGCGGGACAGGGGGCGCGACTAAGCTCCTACAATGAGCAGTTCTTC
>-|TRBV7-2|TRBJ2-7|-
CASSLARITYEQYF
TGTGCCAGCAGCTTAGCCCGTATCACCTACGAGCAGTACTTC
>many|TRBV28|TRBJ2-3|TRBD2
CASSFGTSGQDTQYF
TGTGCCAGCAGTTTCGGGACTAGCGGACAAGATACGCAGTATTTT
>many|TRBV29-1|TRBJ2-2|-
CSVVGDTGELFF
TGCAGCGTTGTCGGGGACACCGGGGAGCTGTTTTTT
>-|TRBV20-1|TRBJ1-5|-
CSARGQSDQPQHF
TGCAGTGCTAGAGGACAATCTGATCAGCCCCAGCATTTT
>-|TRBV5-1|TRBJ2-1|TRBD1
CASSSGQTGNEQFF
TGCGCCAGCAGCTCGGGACAGACGGGCAATGAGCAGTTCTTC
>few|TRBV20-1|TRBJ2-7|-
CSARDLRDSSYEQYF
TGCAGTGCTAGAGATTTGCGGGACAGCTCCTACGAGCAGTACTTC
>many|TRBV13|TRBJ2-3|TRBD2
CASSPGLAGADTQYF
TGTGCCAGCAGCCCAGGACTAGCGGGAGCAGATACGCAGTATTTT
>few|TRBV4-3|TRBJ2-7|TRBD2
CASSQGTSGASYEQYF
TGCGCCAGCAGCCAAGGGACTAGCGGGGCCTCCTACGAGCAGTACTTC
>few|TRBV12-5|TRBJ1-2|TRBD1
CASGLGQGHYGYTF
TGTGCTAGTGGTTTAGGACAGGGGCACTATGGCTACACCTTC
>few|TRBV7-9|TRBJ1-6|-
CASRSEHREDGSPLHF
TGTGCCAGCAGATCAGAGCACAGGGAAGATGGTTCACCCCTCCACTTT
>-|TRBV16|TRBJ2-5|TRBD1
CASSESRGRETQYF
TGTGCCAGCAGCGAAAGCAGGGGGCGAGAGACCCAGTACTTC
>few|TRBV7-2|TRBJ2-7|-
CASSRSGGYEQYF
TGTGCCAGCAGCCGGAGCGGAGGCTACGAGCAGTACTTC
>-|TRBV6-5|TRBJ2-1|-
CASSYSLGTLYNEQFF
TGTGCCAGCAGTTACTCCCTCGGGACTCTTTACAATGAGCAGTTCTTC
>-|TRBV12-3/TRBV12-4|TRBJ2-7|TRBD1
CASSYRGQGDEQYF
TGTGCCAGCAGTTATCGGGGACAGGGCGACGAGCAGTACTTC
>-|TRBV7-6|TRBJ2-7|-
CASSLAASHEQYF
TGTGCCAGCAGCTTAGCGGCCAGCCACGAGCAGTACTTC
>many|TRBV4-2|TRBJ2-3|-
CASSQEDPRFDTQYF
TGTGCCAGCAGCCAAGAAGACCCCCGTTTTGATACGCAGTATTTT
>-|TRBV25-1|TRBJ2-7|TRBD2
CASSVGSGSNEQYF
TGTGCCAGCAGTGTCGGAAGCGGGAGCAACGAGCAGTACTTC
>-|TRBV7-8|TRBJ2-3|-
CASSSTPSSRTDTQYF
TGTGCCAGCAGCTCCACTCCCTCTAGCCGCACAGATACGCAGTATTTT
>few|TRBV7-9|TRBJ2-2|-
CASSLVETGELFF
TGTGCCAGCAGCTTAGTCGAAACCGGGGAGCTGTTTTTT
>-|TRBV12-3/TRBV12-4|TRBJ2-2|-
CASSPNEKRSTGELFF
TGTGCCAGCAGTCCAAACGAGAAGCGAAGCACCGGGGAGCTGTTTTTT
>few|TRBV27|TRBJ2-7|-
CASSLGPGVYEQYF
TGTGCCAGCAGCCTTGGGCCGGGAGTATACGAGCAGTACTTC
>-|TRBV12-3/TRBV12-4|TRBJ1-5|-
CASSFSVVQPQHF
TGTGCCAGCAGTTTTTCGGTTGTTCAGCCCCAGCATTTT
>few|TRBV7-9|TRBJ1-5|TRBD1
CASSASTGGYQPQHF
TGTGCCAGCAGCGCCTCGACAGGGGGGTATCAGCCCCAGCATTTT
>few|TRBV4-3|TRBJ2-5|-
CASSQYYSGSLLETQYF
TGCGCCAGCAGCCAATACTACAGCGGGTCTCTCCTAGAGACCCAGTACTTC
>-|TRBV5-6|TRBJ2-1|TRBD1
CAGGTGGDNEQFF
TGTGCAGGGGGGACAGGGGGTGACAATGAGCAGTTCTTC
>-|TRBV7-8|TRBJ1-1|-
CASSLDRSTEAFF
TGTGCCAGCAGTTTGGACAGATCCACTGAAGCTTTCTTT
>few|TRBV7-9|TRBJ2-3|-
CASSRPTGGASTDTQYF
TGTGCCAGCAGCCGACCGACTGGGGGGGCTAGCACAGATACGCAGTATTTT